The rows below give T cell receptor beta chains drawn from one sample of a study of blood T cell repertoires in COVID-19. Repertoires were generated with immunoSEQ multiplex PCR, while TCRdb's copy carries only in-frame clones and drops some. The data show 140,000 or so clones, around 81% seen once. Material: PBMCs or T cells enriched from blood (not recorded which). These receptors originate from a woman aged 35 to 49 who had recovered from COVID-19. CDR3s include the opening cysteine and the closing phenylalanine or tryptophan. The D gene is left open where the match is weak. Some rows have no size entry. The others give once, few or many, or a class for an expanded clone.

cdr3_nt,cdr3_aa,j_call,clone_size,v_call,d_call
TGTGCCAGCAGCCAAGCGGGACAGGGCTATGGCTACACCTTC,CASSQAGQGYGYTF,TRBJ1-2,NA,TRBV16,TRBD1
TGCAGTGCCCGAGGTACCGAGGAGCAGTTCTTC,CSARGTEEQFF,TRBJ2-1,NA,TRBV20-1,NA
TGTGCCAGCTCATCCCAGGGGGCAGGCAATCAGCCCCAGCATTTT,CASSSQGAGNQPQHF,TRBJ1-5,NA,TRBV18,TRBD1
TGTGCCAGCAGTTGGACAGCGAATCTGAACACTGAAGCTTTCTTT,CASSWTANLNTEAFF,TRBJ1-1,NA,TRBV27,NA
TGTGCCAGCAGTGAAGGAGGAGCGTACCAAGAGACCCAGTACTTC,CASSEGGAYQETQYF,TRBJ2-5,NA,TRBV6-1,NA
TGTGCCAGCAGGGTGGGCGACAGGGGGCCATACGAGCAGTACTTC,CASRVGDRGPYEQYF,TRBJ2-7,once,TRBV9,TRBD1
TGCGCCAGCAGCCAAATGGGAGGGGGGAACACTGAAGCTTTCTTT,CASSQMGGGNTEAFF,TRBJ1-1,NA,TRBV4-1,NA
TGTGCCAGCAGTTTATACCCTAGCGGGAGGGGCTACGAGCAGTACTTC,CASSLYPSGRGYEQYF,TRBJ2-7,NA,TRBV27,TRBD2
TGTGCCACCAGCAGCAGGGAATCGGGAAACACCATATATTTT,CATSSRESGNTIYF,TRBJ1-3,NA,TRBV15,NA
TGCGCCAGCAGCCAAGCCCGAGGCATGAACACTGAAGCTTTCTTT,CASSQARGMNTEAFF,TRBJ1-1,NA,TRBV4-1,NA
TGTGCCAGCAGCGTTACAGGGGGCTATGGCTACACCTTC,CASSVTGGYGYTF,TRBJ1-2,few,TRBV5-8,TRBD1
TGTGCCAGCAGTGCTCAGGGGGTCCCCTCTGGAAACACCATATATTTT,CASSAQGVPSGNTIYF,TRBJ1-3,NA,TRBV6-1,TRBD1
TGCGCCAGCAGCCCGGACAGGGGGCACTCCTACGAGCAGTACTTC,CASSPDRGHSYEQYF,TRBJ2-7,NA,TRBV4-1,TRBD1
TGTGCCAGCAGCTCCCGAGCGGGAGGGCCAACAGATACGCAGTATTTT,CASSSRAGGPTDTQYF,TRBJ2-3,NA,TRBV9,TRBD2
TGTGCCAGCAGCTTATCTTTGACAGGGAACACTGAAGCTTTCTTT,CASSLSLTGNTEAFF,TRBJ1-1,NA,TRBV5-6,NA
TGTGCCAGCAGCCCCATTACAGGGGGTTCTGAAAAACTGTTTTTT,CASSPITGGSEKLFF,TRBJ1-4,NA,TRBV3-1/TRBV3-2,TRBD1
TGTGCCTGGAGCGGGGGACAGGGGGTCTACGAGCAGTACTTC,CAWSGGQGVYEQYF,TRBJ2-7,NA,TRBV30,TRBD1
TGTGCCAGCAGTGAGTCCGTTGGACTAGCGGGGGCCTACGAGCAGTACTTC,CASSESVGLAGAYEQYF,TRBJ2-7,once,TRBV2,TRBD2
TGTGCCAGCAGCCAGGGGGGGACATACGAGCAGTACTTC,CASSQGGTYEQYF,TRBJ2-7,NA,TRBV4-2,NA
TGTGCCAGCAGCTTAAACCCCGGGTCCTACGAGCAGTACTTC,CASSLNPGSYEQYF,TRBJ2-7,NA,TRBV7-9,NA
TGTGCCAGCAGCCACCAGACTAGCGGGGGGAACACCGGGGAGCTGTTTTTT,CASSHQTSGGNTGELFF,TRBJ2-2,NA,TRBV4-2,TRBD2
TGTGCCAGCAGTTTCGGGCTTCCGCCGAGACAGGGGGCGATGAACACTGAAGCTTTCTTT,CASSFGLPPRQGAMNTEAFF,TRBJ1-1,NA,TRBV28,TRBD1
TGTGCCAGCAAAGAGACAGCTAATTCACCCCTCCACTTT,CASKETANSPLHF,TRBJ1-6,NA,TRBV6-5,NA
TGCGCCAGCAGCTTGGTCCAGAGCACAGATACGCAGTATTTT,CASSLVQSTDTQYF,TRBJ2-3,NA,TRBV5-1,NA
TGTGCCAGCAGTGAATATAGAACGAGACGAGGAGACTTTGCTTTCTTT,CASSEYRTRRGDFAFF,TRBJ1-1,NA,TRBV25-1,NA
TGCGCCAGCAGCCTACAGGGGGACCTACGGGAGCAGTACTTC,CASSLQGDLREQYF,TRBJ2-7,NA,TRBV4-1,TRBD1
TGTGCCAGCATCCCCGGTGCCGGGACTAGGAACACCGGGGAGCTGTTTTTT,CASIPGAGTRNTGELFF,TRBJ2-2,once,TRBV11-2,TRBD2
TGTGCCAGCACCCGGACAGGGACAGATACGCAGTATTTT,CASTRTGTDTQYF,TRBJ2-3,NA,TRBV27,TRBD1
TGTGCCACCAGCAGAGACCCTCTTAACGAGCAGTACTTC,CATSRDPLNEQYF,TRBJ2-7,NA,TRBV15,NA
TGCGCCAGCAGCCAAGATAAGGGAGTCGGAAACACCATATATTTT,CASSQDKGVGNTIYF,TRBJ1-3,once,TRBV4-1,NA
TGTGCCAGCAGGGCAGGGGCACTTGGGGGCTACACCTTC,CASRAGALGGYTF,TRBJ1-2,few,TRBV27,NA
TGTGCCAGCAGTCTGGGACAGGGGAATCAGCCCCAGCATTTT,CASSLGQGNQPQHF,TRBJ1-5,few,TRBV27,TRBD1
TGTGCCAGCAGCCAGCAGACAGGCCCTAATGAAAAACTGTTTTTT,CASSQQTGPNEKLFF,TRBJ1-4,NA,TRBV4-2,NA
TGTGCCAGTAGTGCCCCCGGGACAGGGAGAAATGAGCAGTTCTTC,CASSAPGTGRNEQFF,TRBJ2-1,NA,TRBV19,TRBD1
TGTGCCAGCAGCGGCGGGACTAGCGGGGGGGACCGCACAGATACGCAGTATTTT,CASSGGTSGGDRTDTQYF,TRBJ2-3,NA,TRBV13,TRBD2
TGTGCCAGCTCACCAAGCCCGGACAGGGGGCATTACTTC,CASSPSPDRGHYF,TRBJ2-7,NA,TRBV18,TRBD1
TGTGCCAGCAGCCCTCGACGGGTGGCCCAAGCAGCTTTCTTT,CASSPRRVAQAAFF,TRBJ1-1,few,TRBV7-8,NA
TGTGCCAGCACCTTAATACAGGGCGCGGGTGGCTACACCTTC,CASTLIQGAGGYTF,TRBJ1-2,NA,TRBV9,NA
TGTGCCAGCACCATACGTGAGGGGGCATACTACGAGCAGTACTTC,CASTIREGAYYEQYF,TRBJ2-7,NA,TRBV19,TRBD1
TGTGCCAGCAGCCCGGGAGGGTACGAGCAGTACTTC,CASSPGGYEQYF,TRBJ2-7,NA,TRBV9,TRBD2
TGTGCCAGCATCCGGGAAAGCACAGATACGCAGTATTTT,CASIRESTDTQYF,TRBJ2-3,NA,TRBV2,NA
TGTGCCAGCAGCCAAGGACAGGGCGGAGAAACTGAAGCTTTCTTT,CASSQGQGGETEAFF,TRBJ1-1,NA,TRBV6-2/TRBV6-3,TRBD1
TGTGCCAGCACAAGACTAGCCGGCACCGGGGAGCTGTTTTTT,CASTRLAGTGELFF,TRBJ2-2,NA,TRBV5-5,TRBD2
TGTGCCAGCGGGGACACAGGAGCTTTCTTT,CASGDTGAFF,TRBJ1-1,once,TRBV27,NA
TGTGCCAGCAGTTCCAGGGGTGGTGGCTACACCTTC,CASSSRGGGYTF,TRBJ1-2,NA,TRBV6-5,NA
TGTGCCAGTAGTAACGGGAGGGGGGGTTTTGCTGAAGCTTTCTTT,CASSNGRGGFAEAFF,TRBJ1-1,NA,TRBV19,NA